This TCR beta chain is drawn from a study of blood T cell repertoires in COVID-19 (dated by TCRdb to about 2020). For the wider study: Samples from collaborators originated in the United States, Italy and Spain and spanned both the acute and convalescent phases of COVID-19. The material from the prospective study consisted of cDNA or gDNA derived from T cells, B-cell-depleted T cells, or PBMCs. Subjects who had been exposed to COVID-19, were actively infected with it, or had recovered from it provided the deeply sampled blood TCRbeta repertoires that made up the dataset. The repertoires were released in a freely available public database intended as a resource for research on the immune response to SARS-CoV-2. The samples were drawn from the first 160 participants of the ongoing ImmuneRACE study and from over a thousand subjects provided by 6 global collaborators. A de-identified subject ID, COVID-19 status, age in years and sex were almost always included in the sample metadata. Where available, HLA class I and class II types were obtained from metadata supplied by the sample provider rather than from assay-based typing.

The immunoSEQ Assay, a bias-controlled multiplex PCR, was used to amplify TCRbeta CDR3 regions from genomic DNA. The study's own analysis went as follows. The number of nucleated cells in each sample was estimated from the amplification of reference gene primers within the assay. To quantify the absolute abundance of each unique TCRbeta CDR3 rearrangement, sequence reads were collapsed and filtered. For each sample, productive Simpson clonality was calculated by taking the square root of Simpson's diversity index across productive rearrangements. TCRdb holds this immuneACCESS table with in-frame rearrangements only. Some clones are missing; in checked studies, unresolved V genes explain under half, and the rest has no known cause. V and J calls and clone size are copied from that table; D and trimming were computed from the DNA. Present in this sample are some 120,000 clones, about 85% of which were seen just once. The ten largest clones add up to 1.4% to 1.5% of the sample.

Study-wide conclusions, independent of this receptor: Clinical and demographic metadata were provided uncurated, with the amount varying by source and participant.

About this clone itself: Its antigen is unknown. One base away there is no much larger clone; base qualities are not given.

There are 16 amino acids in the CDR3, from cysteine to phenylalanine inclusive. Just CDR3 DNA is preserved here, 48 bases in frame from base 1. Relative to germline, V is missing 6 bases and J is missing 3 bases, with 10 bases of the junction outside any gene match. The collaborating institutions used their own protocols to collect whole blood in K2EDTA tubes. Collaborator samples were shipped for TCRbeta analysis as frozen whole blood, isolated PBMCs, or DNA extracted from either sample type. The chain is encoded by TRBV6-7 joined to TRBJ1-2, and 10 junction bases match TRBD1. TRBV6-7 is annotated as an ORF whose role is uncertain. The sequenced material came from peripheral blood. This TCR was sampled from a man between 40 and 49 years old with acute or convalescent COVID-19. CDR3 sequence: CASSLTGDRGHYGYTF. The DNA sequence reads TGTGCCAGCAGCCTTACTGGGGACAGGGGCCACTATGGCTACACCTTC.